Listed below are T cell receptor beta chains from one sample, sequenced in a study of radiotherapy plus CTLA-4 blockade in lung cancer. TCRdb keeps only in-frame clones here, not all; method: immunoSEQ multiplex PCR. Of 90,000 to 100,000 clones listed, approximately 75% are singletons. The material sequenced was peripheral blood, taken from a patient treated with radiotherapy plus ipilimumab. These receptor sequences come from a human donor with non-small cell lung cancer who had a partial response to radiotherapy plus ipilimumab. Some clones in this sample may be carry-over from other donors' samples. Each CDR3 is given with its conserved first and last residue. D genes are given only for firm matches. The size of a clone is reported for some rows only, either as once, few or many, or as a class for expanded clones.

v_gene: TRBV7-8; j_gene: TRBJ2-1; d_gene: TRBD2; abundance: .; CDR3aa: CASRPGLAGLDEQFF; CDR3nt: TGTGCCAGCAGACCGGGACTAGCGGGGTTGGATGAGCAGTTCTTC
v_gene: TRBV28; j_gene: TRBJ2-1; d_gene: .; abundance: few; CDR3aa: CASRPPENEQFF; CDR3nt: TGTGCCAGCAGACCACCTGAGAATGAGCAGTTCTTC
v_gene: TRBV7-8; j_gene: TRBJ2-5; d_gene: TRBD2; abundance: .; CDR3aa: CASSGWTSGAFVGETQYF; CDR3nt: TGTGCCAGCAGTGGATGGACTAGCGGGGCATTCGTGGGAGAGACCCAGTACTTC
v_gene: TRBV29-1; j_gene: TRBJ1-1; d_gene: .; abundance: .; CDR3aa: CSHGRGTEAFF; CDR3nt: TGCAGCCACGGCAGGGGCACTGAAGCTTTCTTT
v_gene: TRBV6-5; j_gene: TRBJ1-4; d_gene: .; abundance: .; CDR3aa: CASSYSRNFNEKLFF; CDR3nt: TGTGCCAGCAGTTACTCGAGAAACTTTAATGAAAAACTGTTTTTT
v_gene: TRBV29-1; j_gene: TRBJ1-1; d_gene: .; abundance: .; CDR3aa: CSGLGSGGTEAFF; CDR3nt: TGCAGCGGGTTAGGGTCGGGGGGGACTGAAGCTTTCTTT
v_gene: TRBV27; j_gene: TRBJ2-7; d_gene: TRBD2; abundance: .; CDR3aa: CASSFKLAGGASYEQYF; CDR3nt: TGTGCCAGCAGTTTTAAACTAGCGGGGGGGGCCTCCTACGAGCAGTACTTC
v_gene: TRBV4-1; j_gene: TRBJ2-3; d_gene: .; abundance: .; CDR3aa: CASSLQDSSRDTQYF; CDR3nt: TGCGCCAGCAGCCTCCAGGACAGCTCCAGAGATACGCAGTATTTT
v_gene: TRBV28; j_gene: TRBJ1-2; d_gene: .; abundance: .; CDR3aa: CATGGIYGYTF; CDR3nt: TGTGCCACCGGGGGTATATATGGCTACACCTTC
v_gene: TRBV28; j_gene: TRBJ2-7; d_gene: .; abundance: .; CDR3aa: CASSRTGSTYEQYF; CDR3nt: TGTGCCAGCAGTCGAACAGGGTCAACCTACGAGCAGTACTTC
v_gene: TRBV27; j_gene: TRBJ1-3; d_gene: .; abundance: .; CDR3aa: CASMSFGVGNTIYF; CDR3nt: TGTGCCAGCATGAGCTTCGGGGTTGGAAACACCATATATTTT
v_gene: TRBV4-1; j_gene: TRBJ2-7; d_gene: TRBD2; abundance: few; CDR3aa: CASSPDSGSSYEQYF; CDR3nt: TGCGCCAGCAGCCCAGATAGCGGGAGTAGCTACGAGCAGTACTTC
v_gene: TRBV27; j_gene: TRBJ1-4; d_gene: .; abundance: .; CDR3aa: CASSSSGATNEKLFF; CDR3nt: TGTGCCAGCAGTTCCTCAGGGGCAACTAATGAAAAACTGTTTTTT
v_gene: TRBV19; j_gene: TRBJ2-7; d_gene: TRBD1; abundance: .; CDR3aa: CASSPRRGTYEQYF; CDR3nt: TGTGCCAGTAGCCCTCGCAGGGGGACCTACGAGCAGTACTTC
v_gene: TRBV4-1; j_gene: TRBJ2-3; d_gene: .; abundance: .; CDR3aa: CASSQATRGTDTDTQYF; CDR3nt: TGCGCCAGCAGCCAAGCCACCCGGGGGACAGACACAGATACGCAGTATTTT
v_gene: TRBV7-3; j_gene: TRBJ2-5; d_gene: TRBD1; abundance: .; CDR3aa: CASSQDWNRGKETQYF; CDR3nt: TGTGCCAGCAGCCAAGATTGGAACAGGGGAAAAGAGACCCAGTACTTC
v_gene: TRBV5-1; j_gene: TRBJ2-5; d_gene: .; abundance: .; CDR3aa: CASSLAGQTLGTQYF; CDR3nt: TGCGCCAGCAGCTTGGCGGGACAAACCCTAGGGACCCAGTACTTC
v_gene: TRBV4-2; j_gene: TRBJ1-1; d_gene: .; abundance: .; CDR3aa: CASSQDVADREAFF; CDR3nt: TGTGCCAGCAGCCAAGATGTGGCGGATCGTGAAGCTTTCTTT
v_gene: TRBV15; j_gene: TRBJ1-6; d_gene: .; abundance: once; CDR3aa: CATSSSSYNSPLHF; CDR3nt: TGTGCCACCTCCTCGAGCTCCTATAATTCACCCCTCCACTTT
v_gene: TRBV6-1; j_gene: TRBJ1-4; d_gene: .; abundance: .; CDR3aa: CASSPQGLQEKLFF; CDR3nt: TGTGCCAGCAGTCCACAGGGCCTTCAAGAAAAACTGTTTTTT
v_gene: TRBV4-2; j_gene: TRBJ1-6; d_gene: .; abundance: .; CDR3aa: CASSRARTTNNSPLHF; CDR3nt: TGTGCCAGCAGCCGCGCCAGGACAACCAATAATTCACCCCTCCACTTT
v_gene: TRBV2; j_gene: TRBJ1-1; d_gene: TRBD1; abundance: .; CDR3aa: CASSRTGAPTTEAFF; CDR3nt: TGTGCCAGCAGTCGAACAGGGGCCCCTACCACTGAAGCTTTCTTT
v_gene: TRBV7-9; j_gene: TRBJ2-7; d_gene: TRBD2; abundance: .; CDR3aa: CASRPIGSGRSDEQYF; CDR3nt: TGTGCCAGCAGACCAATCGGTAGCGGGAGATCCGACGAGCAGTACTTC
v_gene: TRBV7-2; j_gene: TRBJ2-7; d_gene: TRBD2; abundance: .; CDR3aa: CASSLGLADGYEQYF; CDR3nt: TGTGCCAGCAGCTTAGGTCTAGCGGACGGCTACGAGCAGTACTTC
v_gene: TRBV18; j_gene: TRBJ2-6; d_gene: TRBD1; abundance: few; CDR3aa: CASSPDRAGANVLTF; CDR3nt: TGTGCCAGCTCACCGGACAGGGCCGGGGCCAACGTCCTGACTTTC
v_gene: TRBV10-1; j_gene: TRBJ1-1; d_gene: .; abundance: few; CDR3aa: CASSETPEFEAFF; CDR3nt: TGCGCCAGCAGTGAGACCCCCGAGTTTGAAGCTTTCTTT
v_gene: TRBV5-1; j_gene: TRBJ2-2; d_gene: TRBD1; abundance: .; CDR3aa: CASSLDRGVTGELFF; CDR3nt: TGCGCCAGCAGCCTGGACAGGGGAGTCACCGGGGAGCTGTTTTTT
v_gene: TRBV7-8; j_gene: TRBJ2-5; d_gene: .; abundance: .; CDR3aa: CASSESQGLGETQYF; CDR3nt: TGTGCCAGCAGCGAGTCCCAGGGGTTAGGAGAGACCCAGTACTTC
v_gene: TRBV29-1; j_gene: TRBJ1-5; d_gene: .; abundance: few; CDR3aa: CSVGGQSNQPQHF; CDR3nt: TGCAGCGTTGGCGGTCAGAGCAATCAGCCCCAGCATTTT
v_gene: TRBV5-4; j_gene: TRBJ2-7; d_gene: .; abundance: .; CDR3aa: CASSFPQADDEQYF; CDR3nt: TGTGCCAGCAGCTTTCCTCAGGCTGACGACGAGCAGTACTTC
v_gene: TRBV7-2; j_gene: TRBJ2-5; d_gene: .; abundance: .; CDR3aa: CASSLVGQGQYF; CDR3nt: TGTGCCAGCAGCTTAGTCGGGCAGGGCCAGTACTTC
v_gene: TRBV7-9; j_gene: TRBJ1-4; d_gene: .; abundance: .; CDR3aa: CASSLGGGEKLFF; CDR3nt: TGTGCCAGCAGCTTGGGAGGAGGTGAAAAACTGTTTTTT
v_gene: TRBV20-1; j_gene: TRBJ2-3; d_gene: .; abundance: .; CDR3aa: CSAPLLDTQYF; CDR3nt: TGCAGTGCCCCCCTCTTAGATACGCAGTATTTT
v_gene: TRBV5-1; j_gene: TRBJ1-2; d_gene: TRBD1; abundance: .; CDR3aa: CASSHGQGHTF; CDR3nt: TGCGCCAGCAGCCATGGACAGGGCCACACCTTC
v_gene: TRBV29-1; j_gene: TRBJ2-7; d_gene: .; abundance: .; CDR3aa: CSVTTGGNEQYF; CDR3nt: TGCAGCGTCACCACCGGCGGGAACGAGCAGTACTTC
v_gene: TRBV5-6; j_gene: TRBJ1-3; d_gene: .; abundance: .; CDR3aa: CASSFSLYQETYSGNTIYF; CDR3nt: TGTGCCAGCAGCTTCTCCCTCTATCAAGAAACCTACTCTGGAAACACCATATATTTT
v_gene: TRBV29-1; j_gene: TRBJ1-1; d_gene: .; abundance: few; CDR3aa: CSGAPNTEAFF; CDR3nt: TGCAGCGGGGCCCCGAACACTGAAGCTTTCTTT
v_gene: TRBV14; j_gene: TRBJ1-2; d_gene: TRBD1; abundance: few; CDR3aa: CASSQDTGVGGYTF; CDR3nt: TGTGCCAGCAGCCAAGACACAGGGGTTGGGGGCTACACCTTC
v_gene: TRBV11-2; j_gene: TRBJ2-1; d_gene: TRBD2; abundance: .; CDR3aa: CASSSRGGVGNEQFF; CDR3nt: TGTGCCAGCAGCTCCCGGGGGGGCGTTGGGAATGAGCAGTTCTTC
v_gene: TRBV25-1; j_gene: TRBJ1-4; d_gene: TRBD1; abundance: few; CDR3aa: CASRGWTGATNEKLFF; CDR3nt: TGTGCCAGCAGGGGATGGACAGGGGCCACTAATGAAAAACTGTTTTTT
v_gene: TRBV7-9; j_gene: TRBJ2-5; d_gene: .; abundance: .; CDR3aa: CASSLAGVPQETQYF; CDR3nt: TGTGCCAGCAGCTTAGCGGGAGTTCCCCAAGAGACCCAGTACTTC
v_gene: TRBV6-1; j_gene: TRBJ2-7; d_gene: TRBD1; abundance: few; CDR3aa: CASSEQQGVYEQYF; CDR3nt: TGTGCCAGCAGTGAACAACAGGGGGTCTACGAGCAGTACTTC
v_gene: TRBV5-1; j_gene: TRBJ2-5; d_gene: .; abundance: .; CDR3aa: CASSSNPGVSETQYF; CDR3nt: TGCGCCAGCAGCTCAAATCCGGGGGTATCAGAGACCCAGTACTTC
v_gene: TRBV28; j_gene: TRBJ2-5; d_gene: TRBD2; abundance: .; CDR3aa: CASARGGGSAETQYF; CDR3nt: TGTGCCAGCGCTCGGGGCGGGGGATCGGCAGAGACCCAGTACTTC
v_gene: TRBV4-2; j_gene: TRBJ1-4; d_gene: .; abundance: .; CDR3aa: CASSQGLEGPNEKLFF; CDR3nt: TGTGCCAGCAGCCAAGGGCTAGAGGGCCCTAATGAAAAACTGTTTTTT
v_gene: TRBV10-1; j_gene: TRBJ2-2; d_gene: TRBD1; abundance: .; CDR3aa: CASRDRESGELFF; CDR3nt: TGCGCCAGCCGGGACAGGGAATCCGGGGAGCTGTTTTTT
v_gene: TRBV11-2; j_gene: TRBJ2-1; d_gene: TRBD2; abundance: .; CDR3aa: CASSPTSGMEGVQFF; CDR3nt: TGTGCCAGCAGCCCCACTAGCGGGATGGAGGGTGTGCAGTTCTTC